The subject of this entry is one T cell receptor beta chain. The sample is drawn from a study of blood T cell repertoires in COVID-19. Background on the study: Collection of acute and convalescent COVID-19 samples took place in the United States, Italy and Spain. T cells, B-cell-depleted T cells, or PBMCs supplied cDNA or gDNA.

The V gene's germline CDR1 is SGHDN and CDR2 FVKESK. This CDR3 has 14 residues. V shed 4 bases and J shed 3 bases, with 12 bases lying between them. Per the authors' pipeline: Estimation of nucleated cell counts relied on the amplification of reference gene primers. Produced via immunoSEQ multiplex PCR; TCRdb's table is partial and in-frame only. The DNA was the basis for D and trimming; V, J and clone size are from that table. Counted here are approximately 210,000 clones, about 88% occurring once; the ten biggest clones make up roughly 6.2%. The V gene is TRBV14, the J gene TRBJ2-5, with D unresolved. The clonotype originates from a woman between 40 and 55 years old who had recovered from COVID-19. Sample: peripheral blood. Written as DNA, the CDR3 is TGTGCCAGCAGCCCCTGGGCAGCTGAAGAGACCCAGTACTTC. Translating gives CASSPWAAEETQYF.